This T cell receptor beta chain was retrieved from a study of OX40 agonist ivuxolimab in advanced cancers. In the study overall: Ivuxolimab, which targeted the costimulatory receptor OX40 (CD134), was an agonistic, fully human IgG2 monoclonal antibody. The paper covers the monotherapy dose-escalation part of the phase I ivuxolimab trial, which included N = 52 patients. Partial responses were achieved by three dose-escalation patients, of whom one had hepatocellular carcinoma and two had cutaneous melanoma. Of the 50 or so patients in dose escalation, about 20 had hepatocellular carcinoma, approximately 15 had melanoma, 9 had renal cell carcinoma and 9 had head and neck cancer. Peripheral TCRbeta sequencing was intended to test whether TCR sequence diversity was altered and clonal T-cell expansion was caused by ivuxolimab. Intravenous ivuxolimab was administered to patients every 2 weeks at six dose levels: 0.01, 0.1, 0.3, 1.5, 3 and 10 mg/kg. Patients were allowed to have had prior anti-PD-1, anti-PD-L1 or anti-CTLA-4 therapy, and 40% to 45% of the dose-escalation patients had been treated with checkpoint inhibitors. A male proportion of roughly 80% and a mean age of approximately 58 years, ranging from 23 to 79, were recorded for the dose-escalation cohort.

Paper-wide results and their limitations: Partial responders in the 0.1-3.0 mg/kg groups had among the lowest normalized peripheral clonal expansion, especially among CD8+ T cells. After ivuxolimab, expanded clones were on average more numerous among CD8+ T cells than among CD4+ T cells. Which antigens the clonally expanded peripheral T cells were specific for was not determined. At doses of 0.1 to 3.0 mg/kg, clonal expansion of both CD4+ and CD8+ T cells in blood was seen between baseline and week 6. Low levels of normalized T-cell clonal expansion were also shown by some nonresponding patients.

The trial excluded patients who had a history of autoimmune disease or were on systemic immunosuppression. Peripheral blood for TCR sequencing was collected from all dose cohorts at baseline, on cycle 4 day 1, and on cycle 7 day 1. The samples were drawn from a first-in-human, open-label, multicenter phase I dose-escalation trial of ivuxolimab. Adults with locally advanced or metastatic melanoma, renal cell, hepatocellular, or head and neck squamous cell carcinoma were enrolled in the trial. Before TCR sequencing, CD4+ T cells and CD8+ T cells were sorted from peripheral blood as separate populations. V loses 3 bases, J loses 8 bases, and the germline ends lie 14 bases apart. Its CDR3 holds 15 amino acids, cysteine through phenylalanine. The DNA shown is the 45-base CDR3, in frame from base 1. The CDR1 and CDR2 encoded by the germline V gene (reference sequence) are MNHEY and SMNVEV. To sequence the TCRbeta CDR3 region, genomic DNA was isolated from the sorted cells. TCRbeta CDR3 regions were sequenced using the immunoSEQ Assay. In TCRdb, the immuneACCESS table is reduced to in-frame sequences with V and J assigned. These tables do not hold every clone; where another copy was compared, an unresolved V gene accounts for under half, and the others remain unexplained. This sample lists 75,000 to 95,000 clones; approximately 90% were detected once. The ten largest make up 6.5% to 8.5% of the sample.

Points on this clone: Its target antigen remains unknown. Within one base of it there is no much larger clone, and no base qualities were kept.

Rearrangement joined TRBV27 to TRBJ1-6; too little of a D gene remains to name it. This receptor was identified in an adult with an advanced solid tumor such as melanoma, head and neck, liver or kidney cancer. This sample comprised CD4+ or CD8+ T cells sorted from blood, obtained in a trial of the OX40 agonist ivuxolimab. At the DNA level, the sequence is TGTGCCAGCAGTTTGTCCGCTCAGCTCTATTCACCCCTCCACTTT. Protein translation: CASSLSAQLYSPLHF.